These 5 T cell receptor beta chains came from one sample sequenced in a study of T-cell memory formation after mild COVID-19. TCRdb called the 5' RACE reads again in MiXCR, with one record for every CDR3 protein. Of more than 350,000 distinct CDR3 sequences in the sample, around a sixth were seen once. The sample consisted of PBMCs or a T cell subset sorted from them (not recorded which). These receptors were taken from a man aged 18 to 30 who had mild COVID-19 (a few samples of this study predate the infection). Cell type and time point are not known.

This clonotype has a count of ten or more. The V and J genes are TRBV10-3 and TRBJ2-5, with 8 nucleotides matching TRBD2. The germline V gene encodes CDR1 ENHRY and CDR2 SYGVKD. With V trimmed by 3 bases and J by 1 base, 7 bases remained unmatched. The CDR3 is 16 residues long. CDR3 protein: CAISESSGGLQETQYF. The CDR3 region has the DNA TGTGCCATCAGTGAATCGAGCGGGGGACTCCAAGAGACCCAGTACTTC.

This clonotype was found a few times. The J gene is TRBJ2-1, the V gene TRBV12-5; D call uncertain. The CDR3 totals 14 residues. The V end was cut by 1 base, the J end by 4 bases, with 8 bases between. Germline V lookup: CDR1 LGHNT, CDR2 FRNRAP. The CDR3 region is CASGLDYRYNEQFF. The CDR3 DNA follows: TGTGCTAGTGGTTTGGATTATAGGTACAATGAGCAGTTCTTC. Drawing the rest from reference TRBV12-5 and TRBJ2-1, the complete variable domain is DARVTQTPRHKVTEMGQEVTMRCQPILGHNTVFWYRQTMMQGLELLAYFRNRAPLDDSGMPKDRFSAEMPDATLATLKIQPSEPRDSAVYFCASGLDYRYNEQFFGPGTRLTVL.

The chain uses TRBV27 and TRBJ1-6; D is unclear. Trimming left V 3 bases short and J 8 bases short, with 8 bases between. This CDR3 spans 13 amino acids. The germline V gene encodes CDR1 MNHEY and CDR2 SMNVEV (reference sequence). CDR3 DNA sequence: TGTGCCAGCAGTTTTTTGAGGGATTCACCCCTCCACTTT. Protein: CASSFLRDSPLHF.

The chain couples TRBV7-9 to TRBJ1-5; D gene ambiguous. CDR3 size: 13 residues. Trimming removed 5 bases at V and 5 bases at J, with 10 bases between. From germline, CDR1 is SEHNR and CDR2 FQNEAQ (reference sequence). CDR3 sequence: CASSQDGHQPQHF. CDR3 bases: TGTGCCAGCAGCCAGGACGGACATCAGCCCCAGCATTTT.

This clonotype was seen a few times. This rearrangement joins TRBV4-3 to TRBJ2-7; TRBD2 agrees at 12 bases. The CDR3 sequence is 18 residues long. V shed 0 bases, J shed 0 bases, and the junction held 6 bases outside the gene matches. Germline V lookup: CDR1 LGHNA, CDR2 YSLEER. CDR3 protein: CASSQELAGGRFSYEQYF. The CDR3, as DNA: TGCGCCAGCAGCCAAGAACTAGCGGGGGGCCGATTCTCCTACGAGCAGTACTTC.